The entry below gives a single T cell receptor beta chain sequence along with its context. Assay: immunoSEQ multiplex PCR; the TCRdb copy retains only in-frame clones and omits some. The data contain about 180,000 clones, 90% of them singletons. The CDR3 is 15 residues long. Trimming took 8 bases from V and 0 from J; bases not matched to a gene: 5. Germline values: CDR1 SNHLY, CDR2 FYNNEI. The record originates from a study of control samples from healthy donors and cancer patients. The sequenced material came from blood. The V and J genes are TRBV2 and TRBJ2-2; TRBD2 aligns across 8 bases. The sequence was collected from a woman aged 50 to 60 in good health. The CDR3 loop is CASRPGLANTGELFF. CDR3 bases: TGTGCCAGCCGACCGGGACTAGCGAACACCGGGGAGCTGTTTTTT.